The clone carrying this T cell receptor beta chain was picked up many times. Its antigen is as yet unknown. TCRdb re-derived calls from the 5' RACE reads in MiXCR, one entry per CDR3 protein. The sample lists 450,000 or so distinct CDR3 sequences, 20% occurring once. V lost 4 bases and J lost 0, with 19 bases in between. CDR1 is LGHNA, CDR2 YNFKEQ, per germline. The CDR3 runs to 18 residues. The sample comes from a study of T-cell memory formation after mild COVID-19. For the study at large: Across donors, TCR clusters were largely donor specific. General study points: Some SARS-CoV-2-responding clones were already detected in memory before infection.

This chain joins TRBV4-2 and TRBJ2-1; maybe TRBD2 (7 bases). The source is an adult woman who had mild COVID-19 (a few samples of this study predate the infection). Cell type and time point are not known. Sequenced: PBMCs or a T cell subset sorted from them (not recorded which). In DNA form, the CDR3 reads TGTGCCAGCAGCCGGGGGCTAAGCGGGGATGGCTCCTACAATGAGCAGTTCTTC. Translated, it gives CASSRGLSGDGSYNEQFF.